These T cell receptor beta chains were read from a single sample in a study of PD-L1 blockade in urothelial cancer. The protocol was immunoSEQ multiplex PCR, while the TCRdb copy is restricted to in-frame clones and leaves out a portion. The sample lists tens of thousands of clones, approximately 83% seen once, with just under 15% in the top ten. The sample in question was PBMCs, obtained around atezolizumab (anti-PD-L1) treatment. All receptors come from a man aged 60 to 75 with urothelial cancer. Each CDR3 is given with its conserved first and last residue. Each record gives: clone size, J gene, D gene, V gene, CDR3 DNA, CDR3 protein. The D gene is left open where the match is weak. The size field is filled for only some rows; it gives once, few, many or a size class.

>-|TRBJ2-7|-|TRBV28
TGTGCCAGCGGCGAGGGGGTCCACGAGCAGTACTTC
CASGEGVHEQYF
>-|TRBJ1-5|-|TRBV7-3
TGTGCCAGCAGCTTAATATTCCAGCCCCAGCATTTT
CASSLIFQPQHF
>-|TRBJ1-2|-|TRBV6-1
TGTGCCAGCAGTGATCCCGACAGAGTTAACTATGGCTACACCTTC
CASSDPDRVNYGYTF
>once|TRBJ2-1|-|TRBV10-1
TGCGCCAGCAGTGACAACAGGATCGACGATGAGCAGTTCTTC
CASSDNRIDDEQFF
>-|TRBJ1-2|-|TRBV30
TGTGCCTGGAGTGTACCCCAGGCAGGCCTAAACTATGGCTACACCTTC
CAWSVPQAGLNYGYTF
>-|TRBJ2-3|-|TRBV4-1
TGCGCCAGCAGCCAAGATCTAGTTCTTAGGCGGGGCGGCACAGATACGCAGTATTTT
CASSQDLVLRRGGTDTQYF
>-|TRBJ1-1|-|TRBV7-9
TGTGCCAGCAGCCCCCGAGCCCGGACTCTAAACACTGAAGCTTTCTTT
CASSPRARTLNTEAFF
>-|TRBJ1-5|-|TRBV6-1
TGTGCCAGCAGTGAAGCGCGACAGTATAGCAATCAGCCCCAGCATTTT
CASSEARQYSNQPQHF
>-|TRBJ2-7|TRBD1|TRBV10-2
TGCGCCAGCAGATTCGGACAGGGGGCCTACGAGCAGTACTTC
CASRFGQGAYEQYF
>-|TRBJ1-6|-|TRBV5-5
TGTGCCAGCAGCTTGGGCGGCAGCACACCCCTCCACTTT
CASSLGGSTPLHF
>-|TRBJ2-3|-|TRBV6-1
TGTGCCAGCAGAACCCACTCCGTAGATACGCAGTATTTT
CASRTHSVDTQYF
>-|TRBJ1-1|TRBD1|TRBV18
TGTGCCAGCTCACTACGCCAACAGGGGGCTGGCACTGAAGCTTTCTTT
CASSLRQQGAGTEAFF
>-|TRBJ2-7|-|TRBV7-3
TGTGCCAGCAGCTTAAAAGGTGGGCCCTCCTACGAGCAGTACTTC
CASSLKGGPSYEQYF
>-|TRBJ1-1|-|TRBV12-5
TGTGCTAGTGGTTTGAAGGGGTACTACACTGAAGCTTTCTTT
CASGLKGYYTEAFF
>few|TRBJ1-6|-|TRBV4-1
TGCGCCAGCAGCCCATCGGACACCGGAGATAATTCACCCCTCCACTTT
CASSPSDTGDNSPLHF
>-|TRBJ2-5|TRBD2|TRBV7-9
TGTGCCAGCAGCCCTGGCGGGACTAGCGGGGGACAAGAGACCCAGTACTTC
CASSPGGTSGGQETQYF
>-|TRBJ2-3|-|TRBV6-4
TGTGCCAGCAGTAGACTCCCAGGTGGGGCCACAGATACGCAGTATTTT
CASSRLPGGATDTQYF
>once|TRBJ2-7|TRBD1|TRBV4-1
TGCGCCAGCAGCCACGGACAGGGGAACTACGAGCAGTACTTC
CASSHGQGNYEQYF
>-|TRBJ2-5|TRBD1|TRBV18
TGTGCCAGCTCCAGGACAGGGGGTAACGAAGAGACCCAGTACTTC
CASSRTGGNEETQYF
>-|TRBJ1-1|TRBD1|TRBV19
TGTGCCAGTAGTATATGGGGACAGGGGAACACTGAAGCTTTCTTT
CASSIWGQGNTEAFF
>once|TRBJ2-7|-|TRBV4-3
TGCGCCAGCAGCCAAGATCGTTTCTCCTACGAGCAGTACTTC
CASSQDRFSYEQYF
>-|TRBJ1-4|-|TRBV5-1
TGCGCCAGTGGGGGCGGTGCAACTAATGAAAAACTGTTTTTT
CASGGGATNEKLFF
>-|TRBJ2-2|-|TRBV5-1
TGCGCCAGCAGCTTTTTACAGAACACCGGGGAGCTGTTTTTT
CASSFLQNTGELFF
>-|TRBJ2-7|-|TRBV30
TGTGCCTGGAGTGTAATGAGCTCCGTGCCCTACGAGCAGTACTTC
CAWSVMSSVPYEQYF
>-|TRBJ2-5|TRBD2|TRBV7-8
TGTGCCAGCAGCTTAGTCGGTAGCGGGGGCGGTGGGGAGACCCAGTACTTC
CASSLVGSGGGGETQYF
>-|TRBJ2-2|-|TRBV5-1
TGCGCCAGCAGCTTTAGCAGTCCTGGCACCGGGGAGCTGTTTTTT
CASSFSSPGTGELFF
>-|TRBJ1-5|-|TRBV7-6
TGTGCCAGCAGTCCTCAAGAGGGTCAGCCCCAGCATTTT
CASSPQEGQPQHF
>-|TRBJ2-6|-|TRBV28
TGTGCCAGCAGTTTATCGTCGTCTGGGGCCAACGTCCTGACTTTC
CASSLSSSGANVLTF
>-|TRBJ2-2|TRBD1|TRBV5-6
TGTGCCAGCAGCTTGGAGGGACAGGGTAACACCGGGGAGCTGTTTTTT
CASSLEGQGNTGELFF
>-|TRBJ1-6|TRBD1|TRBV5-1
TGCGCCAGCAGCTACCGACAGGGGGATGTTTCACCCCTCCACTTT
CASSYRQGDVSPLHF
>-|TRBJ1-2|TRBD1|TRBV6-6
TGTGCCAGCGGGACAGGCCAGAGCTATGGCTACACCTTC
CASGTGQSYGYTF
>-|TRBJ1-6|-|TRBV7-3
TGTGCCAGCAGCTTAACCCAGGCAGCAGCCAATTCACCCCTCCACTTT
CASSLTQAAANSPLHF
>-|TRBJ1-2|TRBD1|TRBV18
TGTGCCAGCTCAACCCAAAGGGCGGGACAGGGGAACTATGGCTACACCTTC
CASSTQRAGQGNYGYTF
>once|TRBJ1-1|-|TRBV27
TGTGCCAGCAGTAGGGGAGGGTGGTCCACTGAAGCTTTCTTT
CASSRGGWSTEAFF
>-|TRBJ2-5|TRBD2|TRBV5-1
TGCGCCAGCAGCATAGGACTAGCGGGCCAAGAGACCCAGTACTTC
CASSIGLAGQETQYF
>-|TRBJ2-5|-|TRBV7-3
TGTGCCAGCAGCGCCTCAGGGTGGGGAGAGACCCAGTACTTC
CASSASGWGETQYF
>few|TRBJ2-7|TRBD2|TRBV28
TGTGCCAGCAGTTTGATCGTAGGGAGGGGCGAGCAGTACTTC
CASSLIVGRGEQYF
>few|TRBJ2-5|TRBD1|TRBV13
TGTGCCAGCAGCTTAGGCCGGTCGGGACAGAGCTTTGCCCAGTACTTC
CASSLGRSGQSFAQYF
>-|TRBJ1-1|-|TRBV30
TGTGCCGGCACAGACACTGAAGCTTTCTTT
CAGTDTEAFF
>-|TRBJ1-3|-|TRBV19
TGTGCCAGTAGTACGTCTCGGCAGGGAGGAAACACCATATATTTT
CASSTSRQGGNTIYF
>-|TRBJ1-6|-|TRBV4-1
TGCGCCAGCAGCCAACAGGATTTCGATAATTCACCCCTCCACTTT
CASSQQDFDNSPLHF
>-|TRBJ2-5|TRBD2|TRBV30
TGTGCCTGGAGATACGGGGGGGCTATAGAGACCCAGTACTTC
CAWRYGGAIETQYF
>once|TRBJ2-7|TRBD1|TRBV7-8
TGTGCCAGCAGCTTAGGGACAGGGAGCTCCTACGAGCAGTACTTC
CASSLGTGSSYEQYF
>once|TRBJ2-1|TRBD1|TRBV4-1
TGCGCCAGCAGCCAAGGAGCTAGGGGGCTTGAGCAGTTCTTC
CASSQGARGLEQFF
>-|TRBJ1-1|-|TRBV4-3
TGCGCCAGCAGCCCGAGGGTACAGGGGAACACTGAAGCTTTCTTT
CASSPRVQGNTEAFF
>few|TRBJ1-1|-|TRBV9
TGTGCCAGCAGCGTACAGGTGAACACTGAAGCTTTCTTT
CASSVQVNTEAFF
>-|TRBJ1-2|-|TRBV20-1
TGCAGTGCCCTAAGGGGGGGCGGCTACACCTTC
CSALRGGGYTF
>-|TRBJ1-5|TRBD1|TRBV19
TGTGCCAGTAGTATGATCGACAGGGCCGTCTATTTT
CASSMIDRAVYF
>once|TRBJ2-4|TRBD2|TRBV5-1
TGCGCCAGCAGCCCCGGGGGGGGGAACATTCCCAACTTC
CASSPGGGNIPNF
>-|TRBJ2-3|-|TRBV28
TGTGCCAGCAGTGGGAGGACCGCGACTTACACAGATACGCAGTATTTT
CASSGRTATYTDTQYF
>-|TRBJ2-7|-|TRBV12-5
TGTGCTAGTGGACCGCGGGACAGCATGGACGAGCAGTACTTC
CASGPRDSMDEQYF
>-|TRBJ1-5|TRBD1|TRBV30
TGTGCCTGGACCAACAGGGGGGGGAATCAGCCCCAGCATTTT
CAWTNRGGNQPQHF
>-|TRBJ2-2|-|TRBV5-1
TGCGCCAGCACTGGGGCTGACTCCGGGGAGCTGTTTTTT
CASTGADSGELFF
>once|TRBJ1-1|-|TRBV9
TGTGCCAGCAGCGTAGACGGGGAACCCACTGAAGCTTTCTTT
CASSVDGEPTEAFF
>-|TRBJ1-1|TRBD1|TRBV7-2
TGTGCCAGCAGATCAAGACAGGGATATGGAGCTTTCTTT
CASRSRQGYGAFF
>-|TRBJ1-2|-|TRBV10-3
TGTGCCATCAGCCTGACAGTAGCTAACTATGGCTACACCTTC
CAISLTVANYGYTF
>-|TRBJ1-5|-|TRBV19
TGTGCCTCTCACCCCCACAGTAGCAATCAGCCCCAGCATTTT
CASHPHSSNQPQHF
>-|TRBJ1-5|-|TRBV6-1
TGTGCCAGCAGTGAAGCGGGAGGGCGTAATCAGCCCCAGCATTTT
CASSEAGGRNQPQHF
>-|TRBJ2-7|-|TRBV5-1
TGCGCCAGCAGAGAGGTTAGCTCCTACGAGCAGTACTTC
CASREVSSYEQYF